This T cell receptor beta chain originates from a study of T cells in Graves' hyperthyroidism and ophthalmopathy. Study-wide results and caveats: Ophthalmopathy was identified by the model a median approximately 6.4 months ahead of onset.

Trimming pared 0 bases from V and 6 bases from J, leaving 11 bases between. The CDR3 is 15 residues long. The germline V gene encodes CDR1 MGHRA and CDR2 YSYEKL. Recently diagnosed hyperthyroidism of less than 2 months' duration affected patients aged 18 to 65. This clonotype was observed a single time. Its antigen is not known. The source material, RNA transcripts, was used to amplify TCR beta CDR3 regions. TCR CDR3 underwent first-round RT-PCR with the HTBI primer set. A single record per CDR3 protein comes from TCRdb applying MiXCR to the multiplex PCR reads. The sample has 250,000 to 300,000 distinct CDR3 sequences, 10% to 15% seen once.

Input material: blood. This clonotype originated in a woman aged 30 to 39 with Graves' hyperthyroidism that later progressed to Graves' ophthalmopathy. This rearrangement joins TRBV4-1 to TRBJ2-2; D ambiguous. This CDR3 reads CASSQEFPGSGELFF. The CDR3 nucleotides are TGCGCCAGCAGCCAAGAATTTCCCGGCTCCGGGGAGCTGTTTTTT.